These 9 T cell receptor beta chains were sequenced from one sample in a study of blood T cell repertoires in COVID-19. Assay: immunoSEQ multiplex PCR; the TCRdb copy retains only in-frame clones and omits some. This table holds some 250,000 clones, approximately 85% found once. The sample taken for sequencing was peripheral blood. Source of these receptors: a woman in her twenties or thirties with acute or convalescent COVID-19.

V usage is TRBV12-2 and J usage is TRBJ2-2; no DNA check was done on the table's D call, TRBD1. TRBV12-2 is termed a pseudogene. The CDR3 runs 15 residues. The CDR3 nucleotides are TGTGCAAGTCGCCTATTCATCAGGGCCACCGGGGAGCTGTTTTTT. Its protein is CASRLFIRATGELFF.

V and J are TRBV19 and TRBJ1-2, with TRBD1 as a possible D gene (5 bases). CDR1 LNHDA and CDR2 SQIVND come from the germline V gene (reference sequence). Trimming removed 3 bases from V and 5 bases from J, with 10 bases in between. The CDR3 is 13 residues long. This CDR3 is CASSMGGEYGYTF. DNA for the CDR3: TGTGCCAGTAGTATGGGGGGAGAGTATGGCTACACCTTC.

CDR3 bases: TGTGCCAGCAGAGCAGGGGCTTCGGGGGAAAAACTGTTTTTT. Its protein product is CASRAGASGEKLFF. The chain combines TRBV7-9 with TRBJ1-4; D may be TRBD1 (6 bases). Trimming took off 6 bases at V and 8 bases at J, with 16 bases between the two ends. The CDR3 consists of 14 residues. In germline, CDR1 is SEHNR, CDR2 FQNEAQ (reference sequence).

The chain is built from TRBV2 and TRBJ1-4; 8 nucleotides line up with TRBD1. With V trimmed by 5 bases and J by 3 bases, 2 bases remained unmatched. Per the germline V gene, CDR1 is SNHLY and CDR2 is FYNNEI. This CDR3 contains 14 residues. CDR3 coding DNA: TGTGCCAGCAGTAGGGACAGGCCTAATGAAAAACTGTTTTTT. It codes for CASSRDRPNEKLFF.

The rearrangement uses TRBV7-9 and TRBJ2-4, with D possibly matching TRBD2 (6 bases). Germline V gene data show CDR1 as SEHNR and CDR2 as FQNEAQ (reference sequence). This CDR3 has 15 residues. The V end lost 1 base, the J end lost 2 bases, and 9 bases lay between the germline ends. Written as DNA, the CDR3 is TGTGCCAGCAGCTTAGGTGGCGGGACCAAAAACATTCAGTACTTC. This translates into CASSLGGGTKNIQYF.

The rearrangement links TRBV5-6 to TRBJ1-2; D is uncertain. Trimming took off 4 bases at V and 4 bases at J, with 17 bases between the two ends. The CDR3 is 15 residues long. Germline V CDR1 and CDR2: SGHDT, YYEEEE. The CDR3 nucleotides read TGTGCCAGCAGCCTGGGGTTGTCTCGGGGCTATGGCTACACCTTC. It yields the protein CASSLGLSRGYGYTF.

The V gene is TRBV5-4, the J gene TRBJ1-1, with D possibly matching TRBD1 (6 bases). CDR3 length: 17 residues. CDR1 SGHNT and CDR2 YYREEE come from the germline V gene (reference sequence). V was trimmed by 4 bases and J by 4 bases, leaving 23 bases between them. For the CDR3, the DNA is TGTGCCAGCAGCCTCACGGGGGGCATTGTGTTCGTCACTGAAGCTTTCTTT. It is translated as CASSLTGGIVFVTEAFF.

CDR3 DNA: TGTGCCAGCGAAGAGGGCCAGGGGGCAGCCGGGGAGCTGTTTTTT. Translation gives CASEEGQGAAGELFF. The rearrangement links TRBV6-6 to TRBJ2-2; 8 bases are a match to TRBD1. After removal of 8 bases from V and 6 bases from J, the junction contained 11 bases not matched to a gene. Per the germline V gene, CDR1 is MNHNY and CDR2 is SVGAGI (reference sequence). The CDR3 covers 15 residues.

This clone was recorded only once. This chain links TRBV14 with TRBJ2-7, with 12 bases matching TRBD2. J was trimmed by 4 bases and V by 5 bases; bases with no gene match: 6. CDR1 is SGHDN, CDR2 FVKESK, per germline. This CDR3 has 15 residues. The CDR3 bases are TGTGCCAGCAGCATACTAGCGGGAGGAGTTTACGAGCAGTACTTC. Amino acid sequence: CASSILAGGVYEQYF.